This T cell receptor beta chain comes out of a study of T-cell reconstitution after alpha-beta-depleted transplantation in children. This clonotype was observed many times. V was pared by 4 bases and J by 3 bases, with 4 bases between. CDR3 length equals 11 residues. Unique molecular identifiers were incorporated during preparation of the TCRbeta library. TCRdb ran MiXCR on the PCR reads and lists one entry per CDR3 protein. The table includes almost 500,000 distinct CDR3 sequences, roughly an eighth detected once. This TCR came from a human donor who donated a stem cell graft to a child with combined immunodeficiency. J is TRBJ2-7 and V is TRBV12-3 or TRBV12-4; D is uncertain. The source material was PBMCs from the stem cell graft donor, sampled from the stem cell graft. The CDR3 reads CASSYNYEQYF. The DNA for the CDR3 is TGTGCCAGCAGTTATAACTACGAGCAGTACTTC.